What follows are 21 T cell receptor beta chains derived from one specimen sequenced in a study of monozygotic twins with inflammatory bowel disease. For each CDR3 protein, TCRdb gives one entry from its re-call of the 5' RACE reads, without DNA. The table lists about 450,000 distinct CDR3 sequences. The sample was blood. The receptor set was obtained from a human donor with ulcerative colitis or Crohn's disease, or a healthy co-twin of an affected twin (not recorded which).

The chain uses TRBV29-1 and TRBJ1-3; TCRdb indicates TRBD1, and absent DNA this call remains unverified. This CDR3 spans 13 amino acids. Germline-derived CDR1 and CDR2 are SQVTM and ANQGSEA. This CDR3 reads CSVSSTGENTIYF.

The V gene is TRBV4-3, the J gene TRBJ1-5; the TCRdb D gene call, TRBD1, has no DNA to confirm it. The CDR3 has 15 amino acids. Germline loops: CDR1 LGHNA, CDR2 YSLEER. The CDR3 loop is CASSPYEGAEVPQHF.

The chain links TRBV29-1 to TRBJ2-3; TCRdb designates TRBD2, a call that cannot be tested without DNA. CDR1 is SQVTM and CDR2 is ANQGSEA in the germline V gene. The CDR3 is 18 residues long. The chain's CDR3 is CSVEAGLELAMSGDMQYF.

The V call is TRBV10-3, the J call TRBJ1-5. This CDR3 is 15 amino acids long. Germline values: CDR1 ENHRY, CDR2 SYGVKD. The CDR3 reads CAISESGPEGQPQHF.

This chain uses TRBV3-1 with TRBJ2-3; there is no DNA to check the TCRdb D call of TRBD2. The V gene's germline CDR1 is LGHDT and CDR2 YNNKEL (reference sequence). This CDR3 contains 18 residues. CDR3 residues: CASSQLPGTSGSTDTQYF.

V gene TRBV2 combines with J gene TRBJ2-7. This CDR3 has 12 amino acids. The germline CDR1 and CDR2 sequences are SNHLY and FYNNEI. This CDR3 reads CASRGWSYEQYF.

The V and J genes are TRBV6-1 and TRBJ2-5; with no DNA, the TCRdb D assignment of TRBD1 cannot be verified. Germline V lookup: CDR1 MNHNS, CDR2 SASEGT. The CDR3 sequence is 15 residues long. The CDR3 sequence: CASSRQSAYQETQYF.

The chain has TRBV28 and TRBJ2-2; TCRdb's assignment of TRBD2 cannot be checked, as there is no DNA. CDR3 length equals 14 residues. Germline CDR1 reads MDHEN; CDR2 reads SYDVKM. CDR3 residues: CASTSRAGTGELFF.

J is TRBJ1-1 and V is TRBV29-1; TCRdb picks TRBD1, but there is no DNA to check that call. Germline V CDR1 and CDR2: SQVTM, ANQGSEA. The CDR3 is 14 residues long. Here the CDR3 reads CSVGPRGGSTEAFF.

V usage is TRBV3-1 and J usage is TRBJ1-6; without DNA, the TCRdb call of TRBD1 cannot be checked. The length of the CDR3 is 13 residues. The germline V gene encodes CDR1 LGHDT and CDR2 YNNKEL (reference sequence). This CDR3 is CASSQVSRSPLHF. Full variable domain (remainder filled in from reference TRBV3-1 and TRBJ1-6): DTAVSQTPKYLVTQMGNDKSIKCEQNLGHDTMYWYKQDSKKFLKIMFSYNNKELIINETVPNRFSPKSPDKAHLNLHINSLELGDSAVYFCASSQVSRSPLHFGNGTRLTVT.

CDR3 sequence reads: CASSQASRGPTDTQYF. The chain couples TRBV4-1 to TRBJ2-3; TCRdb calls TRBD1, which cannot be checked without DNA. The CDR3 sequence is 16 residues long. Germline CDR1 reads MGHRA; CDR2 reads YSYEKL.

This chain's CDR3 is CASSEAPLSSYEQYF. The chain links TRBV6-1 to TRBJ2-7. CDR1 is MNHNS and CDR2 is SASEGT in the germline V gene. The CDR3 runs 15 residues.

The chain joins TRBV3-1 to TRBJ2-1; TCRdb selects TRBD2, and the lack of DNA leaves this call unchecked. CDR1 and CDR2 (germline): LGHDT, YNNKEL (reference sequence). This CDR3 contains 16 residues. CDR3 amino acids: CASSRTSGGAHNEQFF.

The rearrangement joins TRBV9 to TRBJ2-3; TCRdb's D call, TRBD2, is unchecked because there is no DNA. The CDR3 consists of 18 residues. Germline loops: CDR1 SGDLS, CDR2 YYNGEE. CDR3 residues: CASSGFPPLETSTDTQYF.

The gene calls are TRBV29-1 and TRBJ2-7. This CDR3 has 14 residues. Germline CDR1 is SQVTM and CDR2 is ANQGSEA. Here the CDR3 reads CSVDPGQGSYEQYF.

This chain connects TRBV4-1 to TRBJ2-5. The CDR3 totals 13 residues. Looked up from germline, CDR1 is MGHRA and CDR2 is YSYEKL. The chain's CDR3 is CASSQEGYETQYF.

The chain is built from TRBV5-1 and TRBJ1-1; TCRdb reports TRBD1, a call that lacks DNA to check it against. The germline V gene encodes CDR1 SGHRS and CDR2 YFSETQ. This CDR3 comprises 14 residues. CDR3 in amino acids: CASSPGTAYTEAFF.

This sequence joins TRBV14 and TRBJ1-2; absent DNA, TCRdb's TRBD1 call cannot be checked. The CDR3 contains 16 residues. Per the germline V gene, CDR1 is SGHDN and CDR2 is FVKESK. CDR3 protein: CASSQGWTRANYGYTF.

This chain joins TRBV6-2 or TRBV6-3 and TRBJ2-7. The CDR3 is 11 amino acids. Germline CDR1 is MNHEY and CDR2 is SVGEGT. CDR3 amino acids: CASTDLNEQYF.

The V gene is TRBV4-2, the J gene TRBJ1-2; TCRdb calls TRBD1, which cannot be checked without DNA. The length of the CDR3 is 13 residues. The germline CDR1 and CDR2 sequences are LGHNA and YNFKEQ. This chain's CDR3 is CASSPGAAYGYTF.

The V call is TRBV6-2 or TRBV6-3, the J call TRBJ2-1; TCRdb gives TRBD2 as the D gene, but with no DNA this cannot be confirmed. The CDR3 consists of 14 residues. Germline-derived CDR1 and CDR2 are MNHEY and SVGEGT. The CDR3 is CASKGSSGGNEQFF.